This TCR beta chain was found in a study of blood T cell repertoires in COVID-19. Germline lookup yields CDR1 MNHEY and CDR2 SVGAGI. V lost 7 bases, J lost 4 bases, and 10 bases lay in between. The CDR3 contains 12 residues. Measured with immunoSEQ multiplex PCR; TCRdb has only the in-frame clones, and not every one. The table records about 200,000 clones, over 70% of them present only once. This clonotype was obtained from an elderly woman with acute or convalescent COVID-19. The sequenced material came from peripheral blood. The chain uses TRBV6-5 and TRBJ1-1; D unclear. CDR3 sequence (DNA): TGTGCCAGCAACCACCGAGGCACTGAAGCTTTCTTT. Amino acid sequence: CASNHRGTEAFF.